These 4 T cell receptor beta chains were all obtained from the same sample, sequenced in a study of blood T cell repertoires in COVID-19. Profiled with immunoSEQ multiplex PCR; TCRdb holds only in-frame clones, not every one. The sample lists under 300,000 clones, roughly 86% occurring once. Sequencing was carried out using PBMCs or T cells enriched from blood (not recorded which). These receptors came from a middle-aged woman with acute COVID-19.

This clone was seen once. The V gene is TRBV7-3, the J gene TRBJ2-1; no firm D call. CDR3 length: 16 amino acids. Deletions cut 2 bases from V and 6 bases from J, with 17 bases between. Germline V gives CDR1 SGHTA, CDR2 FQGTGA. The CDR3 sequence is CASSLFSSTEFNEQFF. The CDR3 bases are TGTGCCAGCAGCTTATTTAGTAGCACGGAGTTCAATGAGCAGTTCTTC.

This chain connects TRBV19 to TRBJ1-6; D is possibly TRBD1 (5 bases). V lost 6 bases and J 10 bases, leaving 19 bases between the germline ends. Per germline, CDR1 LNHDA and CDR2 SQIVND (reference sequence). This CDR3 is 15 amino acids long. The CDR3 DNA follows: TGTGCCAGTAGATCTGCAGGCGTCGACAGCTCACCCCTCCACTTT. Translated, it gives CASRSAGVDSSPLHF.

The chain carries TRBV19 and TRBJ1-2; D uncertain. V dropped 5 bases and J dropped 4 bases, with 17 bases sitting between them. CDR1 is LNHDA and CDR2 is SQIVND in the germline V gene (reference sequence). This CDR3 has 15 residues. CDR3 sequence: CASSPRFAEGYGYTF. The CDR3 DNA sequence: TGTGCCAGTAGTCCCAGGTTTGCGGAGGGCTATGGCTACACCTTC.

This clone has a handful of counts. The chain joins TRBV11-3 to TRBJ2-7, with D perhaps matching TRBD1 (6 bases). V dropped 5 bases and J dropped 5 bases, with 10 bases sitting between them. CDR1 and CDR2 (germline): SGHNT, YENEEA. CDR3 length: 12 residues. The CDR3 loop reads CASSPGQHEQYF. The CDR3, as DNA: TGTGCCAGCAGCCCTGGACAGCACGAGCAGTACTTC.